The clone carrying this T cell receptor (beta chain) came up a few times. What it recognizes is unknown. This sample was taken from a study of response to subunit inactivated influenza vaccine. Study-level points and caveats: The authors proposed limited new T cell recruitment per seasonal influenza vaccination.

TCRdb ran MiXCR on the RT-PCR reads and lists one entry per CDR3 protein. The sample carries roughly 190,000 distinct CDR3 sequences, under 15% recorded once. Germline V gene lookup returns CDR1 LGHNA and CDR2 YNFKEQ. Trimming removed 3 bases from V and 6 bases from J, with 11 bases in between. This CDR3 spans 13 amino acids. J is TRBJ1-1 and V is TRBV4-2, with a weak D call TRBD1 (5 bases). This sequence originates from a man in his fifties who received an inactivated influenza vaccine. Sequenced here: CD8+ T cells sorted from PBMCs, sampled roughly 5 days after vaccination. CDR3 protein: CASSQYGDPEAFF. As DNA, the CDR3 is TGTGCCAGCAGCCAGTATGGGGACCCTGAAGCTTTCTTT.